This T cell receptor (beta chain) was captured in a study of T-cell memory formation after mild COVID-19. The table lists this clonotype with a few counts. Trimming took 2 bases from V and 4 from J; bases not matched to a gene: 3. This CDR3 is 15 amino acids long. Germline V lookup: CDR1 MNHEY, CDR2 SMNVEV (reference sequence). TCRdb analysed the 5' RACE reads with MiXCR anew, one entry per CDR3 protein. The repertoire has 390,000 or so distinct CDR3 sequences, roughly 15% of them found once; the top ten carry around a fifth. The material sequenced was PBMCs or a T cell subset sorted from them (not recorded which). This chain connects TRBV27 to TRBJ2-1; the match to TRBD1 covers 9 bases. The sequence derives from a man aged 18 to 29 who had mild COVID-19 (a few samples of this study predate the infection). Cell type and time point are not known. The CDR3 nucleotides are TGTGCCAGCAGTTTAGATGGGACAGGGTACAATGAGCAGTTCTTC. This gives the protein CASSLDGTGYNEQFF.